The 3 T cell receptor beta chains below come from one sample, sequenced in a study of blood T cell repertoires in COVID-19. Measured with immunoSEQ multiplex PCR; TCRdb has only the in-frame clones, and not every one. Here the sample spans hundreds of thousands of clones, roughly 83% being singletons. Sequencing used peripheral blood. The source is a woman in her seventies with active or convalescent COVID-19.

V gene TRBV28 combines with J gene TRBJ1-2; the D gene is possibly TRBD1 (5 bases). Germline CDR1 and CDR2: MDHEN and SYDVKM. V gave up 8 bases and J gave up 0 bases, with 13 bases separating them. The CDR3 contains 14 residues. CDR3 region: CASLTGGSNYGYTF. The CDR3 bases are TGTGCCAGCCTCACCGGGGGGTCTAACTATGGCTACACCTTC.

The chain combines TRBV3-1 (or the pseudogene TRBV3-2) with TRBJ2-3; 12 bases match TRBD2. Trimming removed 5 bases from V and 5 bases from J; junction bases left unmatched: 8. CDR3 length: 16 residues. Germline CDR1 LGHDT, CDR2 YNNKEL (reference sequence). The CDR3 DNA reads TGTGCCAGCAGCTATCTAGCGGGGGGGCGACAAGATACGCAGTATTTT. Encoded protein: CASSYLAGGRQDTQYF.

V and J are TRBV3-1 (or the pseudogene TRBV3-2) and TRBJ2-1; 10 nucleotides match TRBD1. Unmatched junction bases numbered 7, after V lost 5 bases and J lost 0 bases. CDR1 is LGHDT, CDR2 YNNKEL, per germline (reference sequence). The CDR3 runs 17 residues. CDR3 bases: TGTGCCAGCAGCACGACAGGGGGCGCAGGCTCCTACAATGAGCAGTTCTTC. Translating gives CASSTTGGAGSYNEQFF.